A single sample is the source of the 18 T cell receptor beta chains below, sequenced in a study of spatial heterogeneity in lung cancer. Noted time point: sample taken at primary tumor resection. Frozen PBMC, nontumor lung or tumor provided whole RNA, which was sequenced unsorted. TCRdb called the 5' RACE reads again in MiXCR, with one record for every CDR3 protein. This table holds 50,000 to 55,000 distinct CDR3 sequences, roughly 7% found once. This specimen consisted of PBMCs, obtained at surgery. These receptors were taken from a female donor with early-stage non-small cell lung cancer.

Relative to its sample, this clonotype is medium-sized. The V call is TRBV20-1, the J call TRBJ2-7, with D unresolved. Germline CDR1 DFQATT, CDR2 SNEGSKA (reference sequence). With 2 bases removed from V and 0 bases from J, the gap between germline ends came to 5 bases. The CDR3 spans 12 residues. CDR3 in DNA: TGCAGTGCTAGATTGAGCTCCTACGAGCAGTACTTC. Protein product: CSARLSSYEQYF.

This clonotype was detected many times. This chain connects TRBV7-6 to TRBJ2-3, with D tentatively TRBD1 (5 bases). The germline V gene encodes CDR1 SGHVS and CDR2 FNYEAQ. The length of the CDR3 is 15 residues. The V end was cut by 1 base, the J end by 6 bases, with 14 bases between. CDR3 sequence reads: CASSLDGAPEDTQYF. The CDR3 bases are TGTGCCAGCAGCTTAGATGGGGCGCCGGAGGATACGCAGTATTTT.

This clonotype was counted a few times. J is TRBJ2-2 and V is TRBV5-4; 7 bases fit TRBD1. This CDR3 contains 14 residues. In germline, CDR1 is SGHNT, CDR2 YYREEE (reference sequence). The ends lost 5 bases at V and 5 bases at J; junction bases unmatched: 6. The CDR3 protein is CASRRAGGTGELFF. CDR3 bases: TGTGCCAGCAGACGTGCAGGGGGTACCGGGGAGCTGTTTTTT.

This clonotype was seen ten or more times. The V call is TRBV4-2, the J call TRBJ2-3; 8 nucleotides match TRBD2. This CDR3 contains 14 residues. With V trimmed by 4 bases and J by 5 bases, 5 bases remained unmatched. Per germline, CDR1 LGHNA and CDR2 YNFKEQ. The CDR3 here is CASSRSGGGDTQYF. CDR3 nucleotide sequence: TGTGCCAGCAGCCGCAGCGGGGGCGGAGATACGCAGTATTTT.

This clonotype was seen many times. The chain joins TRBV20-1 to TRBJ2-7; 7 bases map to TRBD2. CDR1 is DFQATT and CDR2 is SNEGSKA in the germline V gene (reference sequence). This CDR3 has 14 residues. With 0 bases clipped from V and 9 bases from J, the junction kept 11 bases outside the gene matches. The CDR3 DNA sequence: TGCAGTGCTAGAGAATCGGGTACCCGGGGGGTGCAGTACTTC. Translated, it gives CSARESGTRGVQYF.

This clonotype was recorded at least ten times. The V call is TRBV3-1, the J call TRBJ1-1; tentatively, D is TRBD1 (5 bases). Deletions cut 4 bases from V and 4 bases from J, with 13 bases between. Germline V gene sequence: CDR1 LGHDT, CDR2 YNNKEL (reference sequence). This CDR3 is built from 14 residues. The CDR3 bases are TGTGCCAGCAGCCTCAGGGTCCAGGCCACTGAAGCTTTCTTT. Its protein is CASSLRVQATEAFF.

This clonotype occurred many times. This chain links TRBV28 with TRBJ2-7; no firm D call. With 7 bases removed from V and 0 bases from J, the gap between germline ends came to 4 bases. The germline V gene encodes CDR1 MDHEN and CDR2 SYDVKM. There are 11 residues in the CDR3. CDR3 in amino acids: CASTTSYEQYF. CDR3 nucleotide sequence: TGTGCCAGCACCACCTCCTACGAGCAGTACTTC.

This clonotype was seen more than once but under ten times. CDR3 residues: CASSVEPSGGYYNEQFF. Here the CDR3 DNA reads TGTGCCAGCAGCGTAGAGCCTAGCGGGGGCTACTACAATGAGCAGTTCTTC. The chain joins TRBV9 to TRBJ2-1; 10 bases match TRBD2. CDR1 is SGDLS, CDR2 YYNGEE, per germline. J gave up 3 bases and V 0 bases, and 6 bases lay outside the gene matches. The CDR3 length is 17 residues.

The chain combines TRBV7-3 with TRBJ1-1, with D possibly matching TRBD1 (6 bases). The CDR3 is 13 residues long. V dropped 6 bases and J dropped 1 base, with 9 bases sitting between them. CDR1 SGHTA and CDR2 FQGTGA come from the germline V gene. As DNA, the CDR3 is TGTGCCAGCAGACAGGGAACGAACACTGAAGCTTTCTTT. It yields the protein CASRQGTNTEAFF.

This clonotype occurred a few times. The genes are TRBV6-1 and TRBJ1-2; D gene unclear. This CDR3 comprises 13 residues. V lost 7 bases to trimming and J lost 4 bases, with 13 bases between them. Germline-derived CDR1 and CDR2 are MNHNS and SASEGT. CDR3 DNA: TGTGCCAGCACTTCAGGTCGCATCTATGGCTACACCTTC. Translated: CASTSGRIYGYTF.

In this sample, this clonotype turned up many times. The genes are TRBV2 and TRBJ2-1, with 12 bases lining up with TRBD2. CDR3 length: 16 amino acids. Per germline, CDR1 SNHLY and CDR2 FYNNEI. V gave up 3 bases and J gave up 6 bases; unmatched junction bases: 6. This chain's CDR3 is CASSEPGLAGANEQFF. As DNA, the CDR3 is TGTGCCAGCAGTGAGCCGGGACTAGCGGGTGCCAATGAGCAGTTCTTC.

This clonotype was detected many times. This chain uses TRBV3-1 with TRBJ1-4; unclear D gene. This CDR3 spans 15 amino acids. V was cut by 0 bases and J by 1 base, with 6 bases left in between. Per the germline V gene, CDR1 is LGHDT and CDR2 is YNNKEL (reference sequence). The chain's CDR3 is CASSQEWGTNEKLFF. The CDR3 coding sequence is TGTGCCAGCAGCCAAGAATGGGGAACTAATGAAAAACTGTTTTTT.

The genes are TRBV19 and TRBJ2-1; 7 positions agree with TRBD2. J gave up 0 bases and V 3 bases, and 8 bases lay outside the gene matches. The CDR3 is 17 amino acids. From germline, CDR1 is LNHDA and CDR2 SQIVND (reference sequence). The CDR3 loop is CASSIGTKMSSYNEQFF. CDR3 nucleotides: TGTGCCAGTAGTATCGGGACTAAAATGAGCTCCTACAATGAGCAGTTCTTC.

The rearrangement links TRBV10-1 to TRBJ1-6, with 11 bases aligning to TRBD1. CDR3 size: 15 residues. Germline CDR1 WNHNN, CDR2 SYGVQD (reference sequence). The junction had 11 bases not matched to a gene; V was cut back by 8 bases and J by 11 bases. CDR3 in DNA: TGCGCCAGCTTCAGACCGGGACAGGGGGATCCACCCCTCCACTTT. This translates into CASFRPGQGDPPLHF.

This clonotype has only a few counts. The rearrangement uses TRBV3-1 and TRBJ2-7; no definite D call. Trimming left V 2 bases short and J 2 bases short, with 4 bases between. From germline, CDR1 is LGHDT and CDR2 YNNKEL (reference sequence). The CDR3 has 12 amino acids. CDR3 coding DNA: TGTGCCAGCAGCCAAACAGCCTACGAGCAGTACTTC. Translated, it gives CASSQTAYEQYF.

To note about this clonotype: A much larger clone lies one base from this, so it may be a read error. The chain recombines TRBV20-1 with TRBJ2-5, with 7 bases lining up with TRBD2. Germline lookup yields CDR1 DFQATT and CDR2 SNEGSKA (reference sequence). The CDR3 extends over 11 amino acids. In DNA form, the CDR3 reads TGCAGCGGGGACTACCAAGAGGCCCAGTACTTC. It encodes CSGDYQEAQYF.

This clonotype was seen at least ten times. CDR3 residues: CASRDRYTGELFF. DNA of the CDR3: TGCGCCAGCAGGGACCGGTACACCGGGGAGCTGTTTTTT. The rearrangement links TRBV10-1 to TRBJ2-2; D is uncertain. Germline V CDR1 and CDR2: WNHNN, SYGVQD (reference sequence). V lost 6 bases and J 3 bases, leaving 8 bases between the germline ends. This CDR3 has 13 residues.

This clonotype was detected many times. The rearrangement joins TRBV11-2 to TRBJ2-2; no clear D. The CDR3 has 13 residues. Germline CDR1 reads SGHAT; CDR2 reads FQNNGV. Trimming left V 5 bases short and J 8 bases short, with 12 bases between. CDR3 region: CASSPRAGGELFF. CDR3 coding DNA: TGTGCCAGCAGCCCAAGGGCTGGAGGGGAGCTGTTTTTT.